The 3 T cell receptor beta chains given below trace back to one sample, sequenced in a study of CD8 T cell repertoires and HIV-1 epitope variants. Method: immunoSEQ multiplex PCR; TCRdb's copy keeps in-frame clones and lacks some. The repertoire holds about 4,500 clones, with approximately 67% as singletons. These receptors' targets are unknown. Source material: cultured CD8+ T cells derived from PBMCs. The receptors originated from a male donor with HIV.

CDR3: CASSNPTRDEQYF. Written as DNA, the CDR3 is TGTGCCAGCAGCAACCCGACGAGGGACGAGCAGTACTTC. This chain links TRBV11-2 with TRBJ2-5, with D maybe TRBD2 (5 bases). The DNA matches TRBJ2-7 better at its end, which makes the J call doubtful. The germline V gene encodes CDR1 SGHAT and CDR2 FQNNGV. The CDR3 runs 13 residues.

CDR3 nucleotides: TGTGCCAGCAGCTTAAGTGTGGAAATAACAGAGACCCAGTACTTC. It specifies CASSLSVEITETQYF. The rearrangement joins TRBV11-2 to TRBJ2-5; D gene unclear. CDR1 and CDR2 (germline): SGHAT, FQNNGV. CDR3 size: 15 residues. The V and J ends lost 2 bases and 4 bases respectively, with 14 bases between them.

V usage is TRBV5-6 and J usage is TRBJ1-1; D gene uncertain. The CDR3 extends over 12 amino acids. Germline CDR1 and CDR2: SGHDT and YYEEEE. Trimming shortened V by 0 bases and J by 11 bases, and 11 bases separated the two germline ends. The CDR3 here is CASSLGSRDAFF. The CDR3 nucleotides read TGTGCCAGCAGCTTGGGCTCTAGGGATGCTTTCTTT.